There are many counts of the clone carrying this T cell receptor (beta chain). CDR3 length: 13 residues. V was trimmed by 2 bases and J by 5 bases, leaving 9 bases between them. Germline CDR1 and CDR2: GTSNPN and SVGIG (reference sequence). The entry originates in a study of T cells in Graves' hyperthyroidism and ophthalmopathy. Amplification yielded TCR beta CDR3 regions, with RNA transcripts as the source. The TCR CDR3 was amplified in a first-round RT-PCR using the HTBI primer set. MiXCR, run by TCRdb on the multiplex PCR reads, gives a single entry per CDR3 protein. The repertoire holds approximately 620,000 distinct CDR3 sequences, with approximately 15% as singletons.

The receptor comes from a woman aged 25 to 45 with Graves' hyperthyroidism that later progressed to Graves' ophthalmopathy. Input material: blood. The gene calls are TRBV30 and TRBJ2-2; D unresolved. The CDR3 DNA reads TGTGCCTGGAGTACCCAGGAAACCGGGGAGCTGTTTTTT. Protein: CAWSTQETGELFF. Combining the CDR3 with reference TRBV30 and TRBJ2-2 gives the whole variable domain SQTIHQWPATLVQPVGSPLSLECTVEGTSNPNLYWYRQAAGRGLQLLFYSVGIGQISSEVPQNLSASRPQDRQFILSSKKLLLSDSGFYLCAWSTQETGELFFGEGSRLTVL.